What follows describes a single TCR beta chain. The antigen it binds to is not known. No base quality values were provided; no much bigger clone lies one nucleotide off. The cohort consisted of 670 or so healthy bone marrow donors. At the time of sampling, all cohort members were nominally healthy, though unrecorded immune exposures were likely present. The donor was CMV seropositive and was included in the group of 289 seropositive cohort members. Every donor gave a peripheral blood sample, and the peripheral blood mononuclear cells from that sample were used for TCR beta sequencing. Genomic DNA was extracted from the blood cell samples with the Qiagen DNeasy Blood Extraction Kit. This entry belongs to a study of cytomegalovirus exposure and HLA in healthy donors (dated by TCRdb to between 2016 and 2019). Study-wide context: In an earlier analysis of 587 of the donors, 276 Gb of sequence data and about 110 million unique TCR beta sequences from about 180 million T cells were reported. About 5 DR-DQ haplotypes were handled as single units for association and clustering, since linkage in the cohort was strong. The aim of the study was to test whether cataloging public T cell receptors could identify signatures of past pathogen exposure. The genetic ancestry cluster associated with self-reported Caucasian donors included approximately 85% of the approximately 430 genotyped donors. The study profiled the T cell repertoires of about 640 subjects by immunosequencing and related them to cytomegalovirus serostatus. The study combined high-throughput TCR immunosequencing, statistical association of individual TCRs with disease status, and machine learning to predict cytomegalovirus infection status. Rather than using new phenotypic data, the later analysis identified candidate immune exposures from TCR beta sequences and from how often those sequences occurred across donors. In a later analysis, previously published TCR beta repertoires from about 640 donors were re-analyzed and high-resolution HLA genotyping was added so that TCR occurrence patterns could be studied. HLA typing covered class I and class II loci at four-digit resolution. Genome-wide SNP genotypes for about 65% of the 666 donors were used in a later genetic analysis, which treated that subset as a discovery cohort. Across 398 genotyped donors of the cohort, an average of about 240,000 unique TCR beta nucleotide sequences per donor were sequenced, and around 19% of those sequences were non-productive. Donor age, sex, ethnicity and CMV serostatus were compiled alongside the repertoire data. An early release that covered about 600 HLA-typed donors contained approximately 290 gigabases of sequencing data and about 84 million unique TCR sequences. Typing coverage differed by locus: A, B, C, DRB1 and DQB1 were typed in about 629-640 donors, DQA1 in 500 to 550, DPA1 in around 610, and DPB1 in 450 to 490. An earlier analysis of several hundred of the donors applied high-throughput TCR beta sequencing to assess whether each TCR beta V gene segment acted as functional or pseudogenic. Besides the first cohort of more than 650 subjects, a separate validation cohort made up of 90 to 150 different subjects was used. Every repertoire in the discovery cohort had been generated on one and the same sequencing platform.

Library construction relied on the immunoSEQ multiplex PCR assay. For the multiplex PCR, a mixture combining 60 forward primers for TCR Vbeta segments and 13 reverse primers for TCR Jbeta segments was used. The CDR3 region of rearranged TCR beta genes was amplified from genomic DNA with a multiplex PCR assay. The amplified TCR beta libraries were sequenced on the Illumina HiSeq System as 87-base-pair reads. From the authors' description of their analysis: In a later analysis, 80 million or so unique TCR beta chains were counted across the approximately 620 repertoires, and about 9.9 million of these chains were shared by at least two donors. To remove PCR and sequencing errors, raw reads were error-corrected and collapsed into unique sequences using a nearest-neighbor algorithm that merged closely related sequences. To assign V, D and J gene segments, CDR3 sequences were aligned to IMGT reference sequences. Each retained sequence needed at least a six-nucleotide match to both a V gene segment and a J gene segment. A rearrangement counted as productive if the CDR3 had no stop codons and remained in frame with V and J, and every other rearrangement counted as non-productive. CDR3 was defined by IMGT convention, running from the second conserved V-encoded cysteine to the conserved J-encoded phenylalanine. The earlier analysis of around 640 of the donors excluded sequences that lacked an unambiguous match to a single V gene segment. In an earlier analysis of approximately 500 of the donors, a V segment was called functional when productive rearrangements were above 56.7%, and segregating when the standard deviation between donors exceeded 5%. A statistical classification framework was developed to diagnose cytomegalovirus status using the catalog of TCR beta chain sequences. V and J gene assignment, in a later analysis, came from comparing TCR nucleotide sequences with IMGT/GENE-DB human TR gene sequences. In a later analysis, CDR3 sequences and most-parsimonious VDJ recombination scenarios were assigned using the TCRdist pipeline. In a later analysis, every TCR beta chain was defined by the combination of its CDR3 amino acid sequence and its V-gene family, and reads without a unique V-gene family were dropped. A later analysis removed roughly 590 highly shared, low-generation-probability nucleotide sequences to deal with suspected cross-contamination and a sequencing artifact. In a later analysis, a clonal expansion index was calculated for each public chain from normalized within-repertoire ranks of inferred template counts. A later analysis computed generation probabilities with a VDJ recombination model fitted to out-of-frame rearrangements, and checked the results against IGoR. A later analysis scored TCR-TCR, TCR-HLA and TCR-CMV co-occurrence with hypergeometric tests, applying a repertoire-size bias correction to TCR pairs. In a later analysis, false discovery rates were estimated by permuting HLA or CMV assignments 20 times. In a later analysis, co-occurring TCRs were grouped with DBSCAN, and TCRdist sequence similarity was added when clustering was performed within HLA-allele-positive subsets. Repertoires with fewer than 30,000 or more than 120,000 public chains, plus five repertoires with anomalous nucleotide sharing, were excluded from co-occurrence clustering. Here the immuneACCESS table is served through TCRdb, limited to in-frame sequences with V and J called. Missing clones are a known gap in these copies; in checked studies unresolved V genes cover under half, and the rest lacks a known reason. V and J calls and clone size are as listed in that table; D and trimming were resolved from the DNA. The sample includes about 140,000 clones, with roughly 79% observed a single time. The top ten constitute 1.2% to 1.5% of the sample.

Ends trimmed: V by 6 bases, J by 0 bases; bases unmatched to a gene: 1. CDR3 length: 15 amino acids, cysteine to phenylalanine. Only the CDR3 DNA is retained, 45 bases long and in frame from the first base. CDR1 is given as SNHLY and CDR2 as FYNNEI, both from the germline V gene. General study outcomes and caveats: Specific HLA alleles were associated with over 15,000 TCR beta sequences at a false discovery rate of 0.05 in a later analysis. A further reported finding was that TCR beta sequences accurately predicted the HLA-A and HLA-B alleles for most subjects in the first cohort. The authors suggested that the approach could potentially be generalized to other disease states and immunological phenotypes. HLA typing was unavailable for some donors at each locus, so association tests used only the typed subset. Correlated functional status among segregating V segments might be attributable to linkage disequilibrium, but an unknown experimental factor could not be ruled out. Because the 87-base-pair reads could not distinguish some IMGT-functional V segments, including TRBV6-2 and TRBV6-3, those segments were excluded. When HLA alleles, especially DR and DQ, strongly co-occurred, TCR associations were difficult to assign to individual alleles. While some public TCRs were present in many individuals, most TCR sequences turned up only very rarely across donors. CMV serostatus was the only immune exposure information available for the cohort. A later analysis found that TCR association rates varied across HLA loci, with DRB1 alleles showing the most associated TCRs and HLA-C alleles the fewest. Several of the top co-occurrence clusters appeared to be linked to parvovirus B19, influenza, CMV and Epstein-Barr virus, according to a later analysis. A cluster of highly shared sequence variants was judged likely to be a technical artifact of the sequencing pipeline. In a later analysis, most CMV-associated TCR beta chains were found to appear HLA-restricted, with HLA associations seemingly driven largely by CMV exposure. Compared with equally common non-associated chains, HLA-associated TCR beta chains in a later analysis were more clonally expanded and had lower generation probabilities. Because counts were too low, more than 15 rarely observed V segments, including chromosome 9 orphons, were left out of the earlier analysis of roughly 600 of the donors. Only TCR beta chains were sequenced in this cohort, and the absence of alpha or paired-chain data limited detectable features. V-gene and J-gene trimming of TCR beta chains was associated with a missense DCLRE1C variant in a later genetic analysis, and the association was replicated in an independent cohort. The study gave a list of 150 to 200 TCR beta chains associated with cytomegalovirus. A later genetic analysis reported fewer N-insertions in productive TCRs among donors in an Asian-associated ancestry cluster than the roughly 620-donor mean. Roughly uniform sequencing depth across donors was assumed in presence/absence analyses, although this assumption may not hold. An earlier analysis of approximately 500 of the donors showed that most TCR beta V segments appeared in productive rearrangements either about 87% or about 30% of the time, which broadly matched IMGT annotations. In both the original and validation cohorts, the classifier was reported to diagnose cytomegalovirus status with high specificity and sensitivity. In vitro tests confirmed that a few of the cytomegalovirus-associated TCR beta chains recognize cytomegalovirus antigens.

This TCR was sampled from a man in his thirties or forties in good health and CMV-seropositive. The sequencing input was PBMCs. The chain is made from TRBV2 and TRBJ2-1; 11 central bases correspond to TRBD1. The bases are TGTGCCAGCAGCGGACAGGGGGCCTCCTACAATGAGCAGTTCTTC. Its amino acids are CASSGQGASYNEQFF.